Shown below are 27 T cell receptor beta chains from a single sample sequenced in a study of blood T cells in healthy people across ages. With a J-beta primer mix and a sample-barcoded 5' primer, a second PCR ran roughly 6 to 11 cycles. TCRdb independently ran MiXCR on the 5' RACE reads; one entry per CDR3 protein. The data contain more than 900,000 distinct CDR3 sequences, about 29% of them singletons. The sample was also reused in another study, on T cells of mothers and their children.

Material: blood. These receptor sequences come from a woman in her forties in good health.

The chain couples TRBV20-1 to TRBJ1-3; no clear D gene. Trimming left V 1 base short and J 8 bases short, with 9 bases between. Germline CDR1 DFQATT, CDR2 SNEGSKA (reference sequence). The CDR3 has 12 residues. The CDR3 here is CSARGARDTIYF. Here the CDR3 DNA reads TGCAGTGCTAGAGGGGCCCGGGACACCATATATTTT.

The chain employs TRBV2 and TRBJ2-7, with D perhaps TRBD1 (6 bases). The V end was cut by 10 bases, the J end by 2 bases, with 15 bases between. The CDR3 spans 13 residues. The germline V gene encodes CDR1 SNHLY and CDR2 FYNNEI. In nucleotides, the CDR3 is TGTGCCAACAGAACAGGGCCTGCCTACGAGCAGTACTTC. Protein: CANRTGPAYEQYF.

This chain uses TRBV6-4 with TRBJ2-6; 13 nucleotides align to TRBD2. V gave up 8 bases and J gave up 4 bases; unmatched junction bases: 5. Germline lookup yields CDR1 MRHNA and CDR2 SNTAGT. The CDR3 contains 16 residues. CDR3 residues: CASELAGGRGANVLTF. In DNA, the CDR3 is TGTGCCAGCGAACTAGCGGGGGGGCGAGGGGCCAACGTCCTGACTTTC.

The table lists this clonotype with a few counts. The chain is built from TRBV7-2 and TRBJ1-1, with D hard to call. Germline CDR1 is SGHTA and CDR2 is FQGNSA. The CDR3 has 11 residues. Between the trimmed V and J ends, which lost 6 bases and 11 bases, there was a span of 13 bases. In DNA, the CDR3 is TGTGCCAGCAGACAGTCAGTAGCTGCTTTCTTT. It specifies CASRQSVAAFF.

The sample holds a few counts of this clonotype. V usage is TRBV5-1 and J usage is TRBJ1-5; 7 nucleotides line up with TRBD1. Germline CDR1 is SGHRS and CDR2 is YFSETQ. This CDR3 has 14 amino acids. The V gene end was trimmed by 4 bases and the J gene end by 6 bases; junction bases not matched to a gene: 7. Written as DNA, the CDR3 is TGCGCCAGCAGCCCGTCAGGGGGAGGTCAGCCCCAGCATTTT. Translated, it gives CASSPSGGGQPQHF.

In this sample, this clonotype turned up many times. The V gene is TRBV27, the J gene TRBJ2-7; tentatively, D is TRBD1 or TRBD2 (5 bases each). V shed 5 bases and J shed 2 bases, with 16 bases lying between them. The germline gives CDR1 MNHEY, CDR2 SMNVEV (reference sequence). The CDR3 sequence is 15 residues long. CDR3 region: CASSLGPSTTYEQYF. The DNA of the CDR3 is TGTGCCAGCAGTCTGGGACCGTCTACTACCTACGAGCAGTACTTC.

This clonotype was observed a handful of times. The chain employs TRBV4-3 and TRBJ2-7; either TRBD1 or TRBD2 may supply D (5 bases each). Germline CDR1 is LGHNA and CDR2 is YSLEER. The CDR3 is 14 amino acids. The germline V and J ends were trimmed by 3 bases and 5 bases, with 14 bases remaining between them. CDR3 residues: CASSQVEGSHEQYF. The CDR3 DNA reads as TGCGCCAGCAGCCAGGTCGAGGGGAGCCACGAGCAGTACTTC.

V usage is TRBV6-1 and J usage is TRBJ2-7; 15 bases map to TRBD2. The germline gives CDR1 MNHNS, CDR2 SASEGT. This CDR3 has 16 residues. Trimming removed 7 bases from V and 1 base from J; junction bases left unmatched: 5. Here the CDR3 DNA reads TGTGCCAGCACTCCGGGACTAGCGGGAGGTTCCTACGAGCAGTACTTC. It specifies CASTPGLAGGSYEQYF.

The chain links TRBV20-1 to TRBJ2-2, with TRBD2 matching over 7 bases. Germline V gene data show CDR1 as DFQATT and CDR2 as SNEGSKA (reference sequence). The CDR3 runs 12 residues. With V trimmed by 7 bases and J by 4 bases, 3 bases remained unmatched. CDR3 region: CSVGGSTGELFF. The CDR3 region has the DNA TGCAGTGTGGGGGGGAGCACCGGGGAGCTGTTTTTT.

This clonotype was detected a few times. This chain connects TRBV20-1 to TRBJ1-5, with D possibly being TRBD1 (5 bases). V lost 3 bases, J lost 0 bases, and 21 bases lay in between. The CDR3 length is 18 residues. Germline V gene sequence: CDR1 DFQATT, CDR2 SNEGSKA (reference sequence). CDR3 protein: CSASLPGQGIYSNQPQHF. CDR3 sequence (DNA): TGCAGTGCTAGTTTACCAGGGCAGGGCATATATAGCAATCAGCCCCAGCATTTT.

The rearrangement links TRBV4-1 to TRBJ1-2; D is possibly TRBD1 (6 bases). The CDR3 totals 15 residues. V was clipped by 3 bases and J by 8 bases, with 19 bases between them. In germline, CDR1 is MGHRA, CDR2 YSYEKL. The CDR3 loop is CASSHPPGRGEGYTF. The DNA of the CDR3 is TGCGCCAGCAGCCACCCTCCCGGTAGGGGGGAGGGCTACACCTTC.

The V gene is TRBV5-1, the J gene TRBJ2-3; D unresolved. CDR1 is SGHRS, CDR2 YFSETQ, per germline. The CDR3 consists of 13 residues. Trimming cost V 4 bases and J 2 bases, with 8 bases left between them. CDR3 residues: CASSKIITDTQYF. The DNA of the CDR3 is TGCGCCAGCAGCAAAATTATCACAGATACGCAGTATTTT.

The rearrangement joins TRBV12-3 or TRBV12-4 to TRBJ2-5; 7 nucleotides agree with TRBD1. The CDR3 runs to 13 residues. Unmatched junction bases numbered 6, after V lost 6 bases and J lost 5 bases. The CDR3 nucleotides are TGTGCCAGCAGGCCAGGGGGTTATGAGACCCAGTACTTC. Protein product: CASRPGGYETQYF.

The J gene is TRBJ2-1, the V gene TRBV7-2; D ambiguous. Near its end, the DNA agrees better with TRBJ2-7, so the J call may be wrong. Germline-derived CDR1 and CDR2 are SGHTA and FQGNSA. The CDR3 consists of 15 residues. Here the CDR3 DNA reads TGTGCCAGCAGCCAGGATCGCAGGTCCTACAATGAGCAGTACTTC. Amino acids: CASSQDRRSYNEQYF.

V usage is TRBV7-9 and J usage is TRBJ1-2, with TRBD1 identical over 7 bases. CDR3 size: 15 residues. The V gene's germline CDR1 is SEHNR and CDR2 FQNEAQ (reference sequence). The V and J ends lost 1 base and 6 bases, in that order; junction bases with no gene match: 8. CDR3 nucleotide sequence: TGTGCCAGCAGCTTAGAGAGGGGGCATATCGATGGCTACACCTTC. Translation gives CASSLERGHIDGYTF.

J is TRBJ1-6 and V is TRBV4-3; D gene uncertain. This CDR3 is 13 amino acids long. The V gene's germline CDR1 is LGHNA and CDR2 YSLEER. The germline V and J ends were trimmed by 1 base and 13 bases, with 11 bases remaining between them. Here the CDR3 reads CASSQGHREPLHF. The CDR3 DNA is TGCGCCAGCAGCCAAGGGCACCGCGAGCCCCTCCACTTT.

This clonotype was recorded a few times. The rearrangement uses TRBV7-2 and TRBJ1-2; TRBD1 is a possible D gene (6 bases). V dropped 4 bases and J dropped 4 bases, with 19 bases sitting between them. CDR1 and CDR2 (germline): SGHTA, FQGNSA. This CDR3 region has 16 residues. This chain's CDR3 is CASSSYGGGLSYGYTF. The CDR3 coding sequence is TGTGCCAGCAGCTCATACGGAGGGGGACTGTCCTATGGCTACACCTTC. Filled out from reference TRBV7-2 and TRBJ1-2, the complete variable domain reads GAGVSQSPSNKVTEKGKDVELRCDPISGHTALYWYRQSLGQGLEFLIYFQGNSAPDKSGLPSDRFSAERTGGSVSTLTIQRTQQEDSAVYLCASSSYGGGLSYGYTFGSGTRLTVV.

The J gene is TRBJ2-3, the V gene TRBV12-3 or TRBV12-4, with 9 bases lining up with TRBD1. This CDR3 contains 14 residues. Trimming removed 6 bases from V and 5 bases from J; junction bases left unmatched: 6. The CDR3 spells CASSTGGAVDTQYF. The CDR3 bases are TGTGCCAGCAGCACAGGGGGCGCGGTAGATACGCAGTATTTT.

This clonotype came up a few times. The rearrangement joins TRBV20-1 to TRBJ1-5; D possibly corresponds to TRBD1 (5 bases). The germline gives CDR1 DFQATT, CDR2 SNEGSKA (reference sequence). This CDR3 contains 17 residues. The ends were cut back, 1 base at V and 4 bases at J, with 20 bases in the middle. The CDR3 is CSARGAYRGGLNQPQHF. The DNA of the CDR3 is TGCAGTGCTAGAGGAGCCTATAGGGGCGGACTAAATCAGCCCCAGCATTTT.

With regard to this clonotype: A read error may produce the germline difference seen at one junction end. The chain couples TRBV7-2 to TRBJ1-6; D gene unclear. Germline V lookup: CDR1 SGHTA, CDR2 FQGNSA. The CDR3 sequence is 13 residues long. The CDR3 bases are TGTGCCAGCGGGAACGGGGAGGGTTCACCCCGCCACTTT. It encodes CASGNGEGSPRHF.

This clonotype has a handful of counts. This chain uses TRBV30 with TRBJ1-5; D not resolved. Germline values: CDR1 GTSNPN, CDR2 SVGIG (reference sequence). Trimming left V 3 bases short and J 0 bases short, with 6 bases between. This CDR3 spans 13 amino acids. CDR3 in amino acids: CAWSEDSNQPQHF. In nucleotides, the CDR3 is TGTGCCTGGAGCGAGGATAGCAATCAGCCCCAGCATTTT.

Many counts were recorded for this clonotype. CDR3 sequence reads: CASSHRGYEQYF. The CDR3 region has the DNA TGTGCCAGCAGCCACAGGGGCTACGAGCAGTACTTC. The chain recombines TRBV27 with TRBJ2-7, with TRBD1 matching 7 bases. This CDR3 spans 12 amino acids. Germline-derived CDR1 and CDR2 are MNHEY and SMNVEV (reference sequence). J gave up 3 bases and V 6 bases, and 2 bases lay outside the gene matches.

Turning to this clonotype: At one of its ends the junction is not consistent with the germline gene, which may arise from a read error. The rearrangement joins TRBV7-9 to TRBJ2-3; TRBD2 matches at 13 bases. Germline V gene sequence: CDR1 SEHNR, CDR2 FQNEAQ (reference sequence). The CDR3 has 17 amino acids. The CDR3 reads CVSSLQGLAGSTDTQYF. CDR3 sequence (DNA): TGTGTCAGCAGCCTCCAGGGACTAGCGGGGAGCACAGATACGCAGTATTTT.

The chain uses TRBV4-1 and TRBJ1-2; 9 positions agree with TRBD1. The CDR3 runs to 19 residues. Germline V gene data show CDR1 as MGHRA and CDR2 as YSYEKL. Losses at the gene ends were 0 bases for V and 4 bases for J; bases not matched to a gene: 15. CDR3 sequence reads: CASSQDRGDRVVPSYGYTF. The CDR3 DNA sequence: TGCGCCAGCAGCCAAGATCGGGGGGACAGGGTCGTCCCTAGCTATGGCTACACCTTC.

This clonotype was recorded at least ten times. Just one base apart from a much larger clone, this may be a read error. The chain has TRBV7-2 and TRBJ2-7; either TRBD1 or TRBD2 may supply D (5 bases each). The CDR3 loop spans 12 amino acids. The V and J ends lost 5 bases and 2 bases respectively, with 7 bases between them. CDR1 and CDR2 (germline): SGHTA, FQGNSA. The CDR3 is CASSRDAYEQYF. The CDR3 DNA reads TGTGCCAGCAGCCGGGACGCCTACGAGCAGTACTTC. The full variable domain, rest sourced from reference TRBV7-2 and TRBJ2-7, is GAGVSQSPSNKVTEKGKDVELRCDPISGHTALYWYRQSLGQGLEFLIYFQGNSAPDKSGLPSDRFSAERTGGSVSTLTIQRTQQEDSAVYLCASSRDAYEQYFGPGTRLTVT.

V usage is TRBV7-2 and J usage is TRBJ2-3; TRBD2 is a possible D gene (7 bases). Per germline, CDR1 SGHTA and CDR2 FQGNSA. V was clipped by 1 base and J by 2 bases, with 13 bases between them. The CDR3 is 16 amino acids. CDR3 residues: CASSLDRGAYTDTQYF. CDR3 sequence (DNA): TGTGCCAGCAGCTTAGATCGGGGGGCCTACACAGATACGCAGTATTTT.

J is TRBJ1-5 and V is TRBV28; 9 nucleotides line up with TRBD1. The germline V gene has CDR1 MDHEN and CDR2 SYDVKM. This CDR3 comprises 14 residues. Losses at the gene ends were 7 bases for V and 6 bases for J; bases not matched to a gene: 7. Here the CDR3 reads CASTPGQGGQPQHF. DNA for the CDR3: TGTGCCAGCACTCCGGGACAGGGTGGTCAGCCCCAGCATTTT.